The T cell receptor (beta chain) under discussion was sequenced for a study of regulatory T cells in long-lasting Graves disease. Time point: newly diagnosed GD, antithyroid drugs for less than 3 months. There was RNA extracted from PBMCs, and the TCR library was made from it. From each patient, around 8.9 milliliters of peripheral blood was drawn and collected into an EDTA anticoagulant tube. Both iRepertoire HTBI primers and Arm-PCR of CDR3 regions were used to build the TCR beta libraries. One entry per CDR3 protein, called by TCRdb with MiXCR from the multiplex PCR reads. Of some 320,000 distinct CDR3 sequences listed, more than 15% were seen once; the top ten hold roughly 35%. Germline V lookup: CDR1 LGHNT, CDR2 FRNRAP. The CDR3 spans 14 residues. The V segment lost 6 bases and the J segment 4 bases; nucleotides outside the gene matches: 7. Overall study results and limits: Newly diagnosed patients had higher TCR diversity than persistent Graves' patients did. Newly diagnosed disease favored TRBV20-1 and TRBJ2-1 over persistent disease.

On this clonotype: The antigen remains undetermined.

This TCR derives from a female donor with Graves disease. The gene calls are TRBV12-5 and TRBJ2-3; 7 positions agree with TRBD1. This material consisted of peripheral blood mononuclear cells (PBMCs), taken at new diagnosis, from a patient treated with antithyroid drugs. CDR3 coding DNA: TGTGCTAGTGGGCCGGGACAGAGCGCAGATACGCAGTATTTT. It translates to CASGPGQSADTQYF.